Presented here are 8 T cell receptor beta chains from one specimen sequenced in a study of cytomegalovirus exposure and HLA in healthy donors. Primers included in the PCR were 60 Vbeta and 13 Jbeta primers. Libraries were prepared by immunoSEQ multiplex PCR; TCRdb keeps only in-frame clonotypes and omits some of them. Of about 130,000 clones listed, about 80% are singletons. Material for sequencing was PBMCs. The receptors were gathered from a human donor in good health.

The CDR3 nucleotides are TGTGCCAGCAGCGTAGGGGGGACACCCGCCGGGGAGCTGTTTTTT. Translating it yields CASSVGGTPAGELFF. J is TRBJ2-2 and V is TRBV9; a weak D match, TRBD1 (6 bases). V lost 0 bases, J lost 6 bases, and 12 bases lay in between. CDR3 length: 15 amino acids. The germline CDR1 and CDR2 sequences are SGDLS and YYNGEE.

This chain connects TRBV7-9 to TRBJ2-1, with D maybe TRBD2 (6 bases). This CDR3 is 12 amino acids long. Germline V lookup: CDR1 SEHNR, CDR2 FQNEAQ (reference sequence). Between the trimmed V and J ends, which lost 5 bases and 13 bases, there was a span of 15 bases. As DNA, the CDR3 is TGTGCCAGCAGCCCCAGGGCGGGGATACAGTTCTTC. Translating it yields CASSPRAGIQFF.

This chain links TRBV7-8 with TRBJ2-7; 9 bases match TRBD2. V lost 5 bases to trimming and J lost 6 bases; unmatched junction nucleotides: 8. The germline V gene has CDR1 SGHVS and CDR2 FQNEAQ. This CDR3 is 14 amino acids long. CDR3: CASSVSGGALEQYF. DNA of the CDR3: TGTGCCAGCAGCGTTAGCGGGGGTGCGCTCGAGCAGTACTTC.

The chain couples TRBV11-2 to TRBJ1-1; D gene unclear. Trimming stripped 4 bases from V and 12 bases from J, with 12 bases between. This CDR3 spans 11 amino acids. CDR1 and CDR2 (germline): SGHAT, FQNNGV. CDR3 nucleotide sequence: TGTGCCAGCAGCTCGGCTGGGCCGACTTTCTTT. This sequence encodes CASSSAGPTFF.

This clone was seen only once. This chain uses TRBV6-5 with TRBJ2-3, with 10 bases matching TRBD2. Germline V CDR1 and CDR2: MNHEY, SVGAGI. With V trimmed by 5 bases and J by 5 bases, 7 bases remained unmatched. The CDR3 is 15 amino acids. The CDR3 nucleotides read TGTGCCAGCAGTAGCGGGGGGGCCCTAATAGATACGCAGTATTTT. It translates to CASSSGGALIDTQYF.

This clone appeared many times. V and J are TRBV4-2 and TRBJ1-3, with 9 bases fitting TRBD1. The trim removed 0 bases at V and 1 base at J, leaving 4 bases unmatched. The germline gives CDR1 LGHNA, CDR2 YNFKEQ. This CDR3 is 17 amino acids long. In nucleotides, the CDR3 is TGTGCCAGCAGCCAAGAGGTGGACAGGGGATCTGGAAACACCATATATTTT. This codes for CASSQEVDRGSGNTIYF.

V usage is TRBV13 and J usage is TRBJ2-7; 10 nucleotides line up with TRBD1. With V trimmed by 5 bases and J by 4 bases, 2 bases remained unmatched. From germline, CDR1 is PRHDT and CDR2 FYEKMQ (reference sequence). The CDR3 extends over 13 amino acids. The CDR3 DNA reads as TGTGCCAGCAGCCCGGACAGGGGGTACGAGCAGTACTTC. Translation gives CASSPDRGYEQYF. Together with reference TRBV13 and TRBJ2-7, the CDR3 gives the full variable domain: AAGVIQSPRHLIKEKRETATLKCYPIPRHDTVYWYQQGPGQDPQFLISFYEKMQSDKGSIPDRFSAQQFSDYHSELNMSSLELGDSALYFCASSPDRGYEQYFGPGTRLTVT.

This chain links TRBV18 with TRBJ2-7, with D tentatively TRBD1 (7 bases). Deletions cut 1 base from V and 7 bases from J, with 14 bases between. The CDR3 consists of 14 residues. Germline values: CDR1 KGHSH, CDR2 LQKENI. Here the CDR3 reads CASSPLEGAREQYF. The DNA for the CDR3 is TGTGCCAGCTCACCACTGGAGGGGGCGCGGGAGCAGTACTTC.